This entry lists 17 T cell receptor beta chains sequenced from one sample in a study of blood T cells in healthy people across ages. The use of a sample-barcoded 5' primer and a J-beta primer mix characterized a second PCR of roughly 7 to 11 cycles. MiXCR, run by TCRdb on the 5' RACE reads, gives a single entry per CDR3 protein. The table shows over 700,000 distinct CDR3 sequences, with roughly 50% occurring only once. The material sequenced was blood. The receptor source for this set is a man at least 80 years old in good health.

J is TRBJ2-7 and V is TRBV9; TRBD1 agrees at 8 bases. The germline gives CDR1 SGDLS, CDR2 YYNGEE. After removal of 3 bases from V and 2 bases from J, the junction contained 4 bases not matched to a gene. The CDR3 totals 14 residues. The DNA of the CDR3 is TGTGCCAGCAGCGCCGGACAGGGACCCTACGAGCAGTACTTC. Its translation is CASSAGQGPYEQYF.

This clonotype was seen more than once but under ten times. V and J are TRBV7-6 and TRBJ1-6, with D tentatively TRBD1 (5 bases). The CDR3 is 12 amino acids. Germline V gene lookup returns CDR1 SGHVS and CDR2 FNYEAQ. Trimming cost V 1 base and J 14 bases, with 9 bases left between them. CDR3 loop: CASSLGGQSLHF. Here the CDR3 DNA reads TGTGCCAGCAGCTTAGGGGGCCAATCCCTCCACTTT.

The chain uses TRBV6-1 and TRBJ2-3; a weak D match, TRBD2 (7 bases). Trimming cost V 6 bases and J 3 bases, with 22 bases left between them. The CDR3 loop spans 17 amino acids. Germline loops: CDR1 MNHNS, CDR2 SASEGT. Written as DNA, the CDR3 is TGTGCCAGCAGAGATCCCCCAAGGGGGAGGGGGACAGATACGCAGTATTTT. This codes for CASRDPPRGRGTDTQYF.

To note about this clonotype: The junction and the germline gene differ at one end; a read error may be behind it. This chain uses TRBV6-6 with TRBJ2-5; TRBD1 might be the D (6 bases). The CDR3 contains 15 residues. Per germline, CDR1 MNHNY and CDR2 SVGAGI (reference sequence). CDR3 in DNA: TGTGCCAGCAGTTACTCGAGGACAGCGCAAGAGACTCAGTACTTC. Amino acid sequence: CASSYSRTAQETQYF.

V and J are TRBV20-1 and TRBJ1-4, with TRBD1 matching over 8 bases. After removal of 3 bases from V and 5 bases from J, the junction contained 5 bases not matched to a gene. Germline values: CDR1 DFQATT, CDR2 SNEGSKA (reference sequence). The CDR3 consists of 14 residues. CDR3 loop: CSASGQGANEKLFF. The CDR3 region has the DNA TGCAGTGCTAGTGGTCAGGGGGCAAATGAAAAACTGTTTTTT.

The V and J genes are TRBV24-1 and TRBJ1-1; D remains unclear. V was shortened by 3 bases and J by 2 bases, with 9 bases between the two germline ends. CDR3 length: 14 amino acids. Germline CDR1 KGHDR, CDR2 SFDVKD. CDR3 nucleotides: TGTGCCACCAGTGATACCGGGAAAAACACTGAAGCTTTCTTT. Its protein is CATSDTGKNTEAFF.

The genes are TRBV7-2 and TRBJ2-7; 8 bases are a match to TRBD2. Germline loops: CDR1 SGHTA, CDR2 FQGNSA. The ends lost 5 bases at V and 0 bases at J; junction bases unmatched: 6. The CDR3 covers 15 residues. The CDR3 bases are TGTGCCAGCAGCGTCCCGGGAGGGACCTCCTACGAGCAGTACTTC. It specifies CASSVPGGTSYEQYF.

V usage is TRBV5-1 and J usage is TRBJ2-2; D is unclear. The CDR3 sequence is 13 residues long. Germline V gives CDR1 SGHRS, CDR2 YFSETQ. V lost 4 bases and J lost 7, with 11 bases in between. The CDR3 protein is CASSVSYSGELFF. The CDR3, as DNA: TGCGCCAGCAGCGTATCCTATAGCGGGGAGCTGTTTTTT.

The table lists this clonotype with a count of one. The CDR3 protein is CASSFRDRDTGELFF. CDR3 in DNA: TGTGCCAGCAGCTTCCGGGACAGGGACACCGGGGAGCTGTTTTTT. V and J are TRBV5-6 and TRBJ2-2; 9 nucleotides align to TRBD1. This CDR3 has 15 amino acids. The junction had 2 bases not matched to a gene; V was cut back by 2 bases and J by 3 bases. Germline V CDR1 and CDR2: SGHDT, YYEEEE.

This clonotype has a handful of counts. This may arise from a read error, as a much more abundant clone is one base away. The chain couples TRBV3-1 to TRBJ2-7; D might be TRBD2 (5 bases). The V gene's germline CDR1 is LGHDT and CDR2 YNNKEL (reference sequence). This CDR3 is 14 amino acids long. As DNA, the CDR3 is TGTGCCAGCCGCCAACCGGGGTTCTTCTACGAGCAGTACTTC. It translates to CASRQPGFFYEQYF.

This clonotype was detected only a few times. The CDR3 DNA follows: TGTGCCAGCAGCTGGACAGGGGGCGGCACTGAAGCTTTCTTT. Translation: CASSWTGGGTEAFF. This rearrangement joins TRBV2 to TRBJ1-1; 11 positions match TRBD1. CDR3 length equals 14 residues. The V segment lost 6 bases and the J segment 4 bases; nucleotides outside the gene matches: 4. In germline, CDR1 is SNHLY, CDR2 FYNNEI.

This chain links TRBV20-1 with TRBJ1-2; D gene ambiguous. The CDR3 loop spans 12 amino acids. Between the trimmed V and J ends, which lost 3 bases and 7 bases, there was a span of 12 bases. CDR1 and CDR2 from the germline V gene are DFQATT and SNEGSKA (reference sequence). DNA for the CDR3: TGCAGTGCTAGCCCCACGGCGGGTGGCTACACCTTC. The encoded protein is CSASPTAGGYTF.

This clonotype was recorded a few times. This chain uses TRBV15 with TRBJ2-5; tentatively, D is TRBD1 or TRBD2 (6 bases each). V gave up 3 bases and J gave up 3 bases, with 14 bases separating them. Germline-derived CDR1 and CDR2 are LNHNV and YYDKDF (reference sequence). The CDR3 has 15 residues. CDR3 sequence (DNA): TGTGCCACCAGCAGCCTTATGGAGGGGGAAGAGACCCAGTACTTC. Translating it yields CATSSLMEGEETQYF.

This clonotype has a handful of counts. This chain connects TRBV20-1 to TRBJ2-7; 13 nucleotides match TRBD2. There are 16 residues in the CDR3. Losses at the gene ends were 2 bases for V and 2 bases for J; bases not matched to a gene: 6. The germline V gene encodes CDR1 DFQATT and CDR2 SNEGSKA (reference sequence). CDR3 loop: CSARSTSGRPPYEQYF. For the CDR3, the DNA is TGCAGTGCTAGATCGACTAGCGGGAGGCCCCCCTACGAGCAGTACTTC.

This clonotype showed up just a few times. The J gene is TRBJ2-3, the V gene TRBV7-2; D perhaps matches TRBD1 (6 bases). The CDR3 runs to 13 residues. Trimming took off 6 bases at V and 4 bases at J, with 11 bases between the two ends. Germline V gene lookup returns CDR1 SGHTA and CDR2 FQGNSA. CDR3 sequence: CASRYRVSDTQYF. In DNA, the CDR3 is TGTGCCAGCAGATACAGGGTTTCAGATACGCAGTATTTT.

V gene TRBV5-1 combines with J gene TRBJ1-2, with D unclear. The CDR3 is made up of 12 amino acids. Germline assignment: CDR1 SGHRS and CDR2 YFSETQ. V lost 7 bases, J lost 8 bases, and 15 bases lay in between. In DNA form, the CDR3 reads TGCGCCAGCGGGCAGGTCATGGGGGGCTACACCTTC. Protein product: CASGQVMGGYTF. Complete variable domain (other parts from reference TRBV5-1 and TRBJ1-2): KAGVTQTPRYLIKTRGQQVTLSCSPISGHRSVSWYQQTPGQGLQFLFEYFSETQRNKGNFPGRFSGRQFSNSRSEMNVSTLELGDSALYLCASGQVMGGYTFGSGTRLTVV.

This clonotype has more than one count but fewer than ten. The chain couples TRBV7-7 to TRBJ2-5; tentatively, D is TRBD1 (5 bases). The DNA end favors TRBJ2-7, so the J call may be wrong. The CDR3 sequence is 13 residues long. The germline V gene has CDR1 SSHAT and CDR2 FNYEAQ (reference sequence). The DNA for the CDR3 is TGTGCTAGTGCCAGGGATCTCCGAGACGAGCAGTACTTC. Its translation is CASARDLRDEQYF.